This entry describes one T cell receptor beta chain. Measured with immunoSEQ multiplex PCR; TCRdb has only the in-frame clones, and not every one. Among about 120,000 clones listed, around 89% were seen once. The data derive from a study of control samples from healthy donors and cancer patients. Germline CDR1 reads MNHEY; CDR2 reads SVGAGI. Trimming left V 6 bases short and J 7 bases short, with 15 bases between. This CDR3 is built from 13 residues. This sequence was found in a man aged 50-59 years in good health. Sequencing was done on a sample of blood. The J gene is TRBJ1-2, the V gene TRBV6-5, with D unclear. CDR3 DNA sequence: TGTGCCAGCAGGGAGGGCCTGGGAGGTGGCTACACCTTC. The encoded protein is CASREGLGGGYTF.